The next 26 T cell receptor beta chains were all read from a single sample in a study of cytomegalovirus exposure and HLA in healthy donors. It was with 60 Vbeta and 13 Jbeta primers that the PCR ran. The method was immunoSEQ multiplex PCR; TCRdb's version includes in-frame clones alone and lacks a portion of them. Of 160,000 or so clones in the sample, around 80% were seen once. The sample comprised PBMCs. These receptors were taken from a male donor in good health and CMV-seronegative.

This sequence joins TRBV27 and TRBJ2-7; 7 bases align to TRBD2. With 2 bases clipped from V and 4 bases from J, the junction kept 5 bases outside the gene matches. CDR3 length equals 14 residues. Germline lookup yields CDR1 MNHEY and CDR2 SMNVEV (reference sequence). The CDR3 DNA reads TGTGCCAGCAGTTTAAGCGGGACGTGGTACGAGCAGTACTTC. Translation: CASSLSGTWYEQYF.

The chain couples TRBV7-3 to TRBJ2-2, with a tentative D call TRBD1 (6 bases). Between the trimmed V and J ends, which lost 5 bases and 7 bases, there was a span of 17 bases. The CDR3 spans 15 residues. Germline CDR1 reads SGHTA; CDR2 reads FQGTGA. The DNA for the CDR3 is TGTGCCAGCAGCCAGCAGGGGATAACCAGCGGGGAGCTGTTTTTT. Its protein is CASSQQGITSGELFF.

V and J are TRBV27 and TRBJ1-1; the D is unclear. V was shortened by 5 bases and J by 5 bases, with 12 bases between the two germline ends. This CDR3 has 13 amino acids. CDR1 MNHEY and CDR2 SMNVEV come from the germline V gene (reference sequence). CDR3 sequence: CASSKLRETEAFF. CDR3 bases: TGTGCCAGCAGTAAACTTCGTGAAACTGAAGCTTTCTTT.

The chain is built from TRBV5-4 and TRBJ2-7; no reliable D call. This CDR3 is 13 amino acids long. V shed 0 bases and J shed 1 base, with 5 bases lying between them. Germline-derived CDR1 and CDR2 are SGHNT and YYREEE (reference sequence). The CDR3 DNA sequence: TGTGCCAGCAGCTTGGACTGGTCCTACGAGCAGTACTTC. This sequence encodes CASSLDWSYEQYF.

The chain combines TRBV9 with TRBJ2-2; D possibly corresponds to TRBD2 (5 bases). Germline CDR1 SGDLS, CDR2 YYNGEE. The CDR3 length is 17 residues. Between the trimmed V and J ends, which lost 1 base and 2 bases, there was a span of 15 bases. The CDR3: CASSVILPGYNTGELFF. The CDR3 region has the DNA TGTGCCAGCAGCGTAATTCTCCCGGGATATAACACCGGGGAGCTGTTTTTT.

The V gene is TRBV7-3, the J gene TRBJ2-3; D gene unclear. V was clipped by 5 bases and J by 4 bases, with 19 bases between them. CDR3 length: 16 residues. Germline V gives CDR1 SGHTA, CDR2 FQGTGA. This CDR3 is CASSLGFGGTADTQYF. The DNA of the CDR3 is TGTGCCAGCAGCCTAGGATTCGGTGGAACGGCAGATACGCAGTATTTT. Full variable domain (missing parts from reference TRBV7-3 and TRBJ2-3): GAGVSQTPSNKVTEKGKYVELRCDPISGHTALYWYRQSLGQGPEFLIYFQGTGAADDSGLPNDRFFAVRPEGSVSTLKIQRTERGDSAVYLCASSLGFGGTADTQYFGPGTRLTVL.

V is TRBV29-1 and J is TRBJ2-7, with D possibly matching TRBD1 (6 bases). The CDR3 contains 13 residues. The germline V and J ends were trimmed by 4 bases and 6 bases, with 16 bases remaining between them. Germline V gene lookup returns CDR1 SQVTM and CDR2 ANQGSEA. The CDR3 coding sequence is TGCAGCGTTGGGAGGAAGCAGGGGACCGAGCAGTACTTC. Amino acids: CSVGRKQGTEQYF.

The chain combines TRBV19 with TRBJ2-5; 7 bases match TRBD2. V was clipped by 5 bases and J by 5 bases; unmatched bases: 5. This CDR3 spans 13 amino acids. Germline V gene sequence: CDR1 LNHDA, CDR2 SQIVND (reference sequence). The CDR3 nucleotides read TGTGCCAGTAGTGAGAGCGGGGCGGAGACCCAGTACTTC. It translates to CASSESGAETQYF.

This rearrangement joins TRBV4-2 to TRBJ1-2; a possible D gene is TRBD1 (6 bases). The CDR3 consists of 16 residues. Per germline, CDR1 LGHNA and CDR2 YNFKEQ. Trimming took 0 bases from V and 7 from J, leaving 18 bases between them. The CDR3 nucleotides are TGTGCCAGCAGCCAAGAAAGTTCGGCGGGGGGCCCTGGCTACACCTTC. This sequence encodes CASSQESSAGGPGYTF.

The gene calls are TRBV19 and TRBJ2-2; weak D call: TRBD1 (7 bases). The CDR3 covers 17 residues. Germline CDR1 reads LNHDA; CDR2 reads SQIVND (reference sequence). Trimming took 6 bases from V and 7 from J, leaving 24 bases between them. CDR3 residues: CASRRQGGGVWGGELFF. CDR3 sequence (DNA): TGTGCCAGTAGAAGACAGGGTGGAGGGGTATGGGGCGGGGAGCTGTTTTTT.

This clone was recorded a few times. This rearrangement joins TRBV5-5 to TRBJ2-3; tentatively, D is TRBD2 (6 bases). Germline values: CDR1 SGHKS, CDR2 YYEKEE (reference sequence). The CDR3 totals 15 residues. The V and J ends lost 0 bases and 4 bases respectively, with 12 bases between them. For the CDR3, the DNA is TGTGCCAGCAGCTTGGTCGGGACTCGATCAGATACGCAGTATTTT. Translation: CASSLVGTRSDTQYF.

The gene calls are TRBV5-1 and TRBJ2-3; tentatively, D is TRBD1 (6 bases). The germline V gene has CDR1 SGHRS and CDR2 YFSETQ. The CDR3 is made up of 16 amino acids. V was cut by 5 bases and J by 0 bases, with 16 bases left in between. The CDR3 protein is CASRPGDLPSTDTQYF. CDR3 DNA sequence: TGCGCCAGCAGGCCAGGGGATCTTCCTAGCACAGATACGCAGTATTTT.

The chain couples TRBV6-1 to TRBJ2-7; D unresolved. Germline V gene lookup returns CDR1 MNHNS and CDR2 SASEGT. Trimming removed 5 bases from V and 0 bases from J, with 5 bases in between. The CDR3 extends over 12 amino acids. This CDR3 reads CASSRGSYEQYF. Written as DNA, the CDR3 is TGTGCCAGCAGTAGAGGCTCCTACGAGCAGTACTTC.

As to this clone: The same CDR3 is also encoded by other DNA sequences in this sample. V usage is TRBV9 and J usage is TRBJ1-2; 8 bases map to TRBD1. The V gene's germline CDR1 is SGDLS and CDR2 YYNGEE. The CDR3 is 15 residues long. Germline trimming cut 3 bases from V and 5 bases from J; bases unmatched to any gene: 9. CDR3 sequence (DNA): TGTGCCAGCAGCGAGGGGACAGGTGGGGCATATGGCTACACCTTC. Protein product: CASSEGTGGAYGYTF.

CDR3 protein: CASRDRGVTEAFF. DNA for the CDR3: TGTGCCAGTCGGGACAGGGGTGTCACTGAAGCTTTCTTT. The chain has TRBV19 and TRBJ1-1; 10 bases agree with TRBD1. Germline values: CDR1 LNHDA, CDR2 SQIVND (reference sequence). The CDR3 sequence is 13 residues long. Losses at the gene ends were 8 bases for V and 4 bases for J; bases not matched to a gene: 4.

Only a few counts were recorded for this clone. This chain connects TRBV9 to TRBJ1-1; the D gene is possibly TRBD1 (6 bases). The V gene lost 2 bases and the J gene lost 10 bases, with 18 bases spanning the gap. CDR1 and CDR2 (germline): SGDLS, YYNGEE. The length of the CDR3 is 14 residues. The CDR3 spells CASSVESDLGGAFF. CDR3 nucleotide sequence: TGTGCCAGCAGCGTGGAATCAGATCTAGGGGGAGCTTTCTTT.

This clone was counted between two and nine times. The rearrangement links TRBV28 to TRBJ2-7, with D perhaps TRBD1 (5 bases). The V end lost 2 bases, the J end lost 5 bases, and 19 bases lay between the germline ends. CDR1 and CDR2 (germline): MDHEN, SYDVKM. CDR3 size: 16 residues. The CDR3 bases are TGTGCCAGCAGTTTAAGGGGTGCAGGTAGTGTGGACGAGCAGTACTTC. Amino acid sequence: CASSLRGAGSVDEQYF.

The V and J genes are TRBV6-4 and TRBJ1-6, with TRBD1 as a possible D gene (5 bases). Germline V gene data show CDR1 as MRHNA and CDR2 as SNTAGT. The CDR3 sequence is 14 residues long. Trimming took 0 bases from V and 7 from J, leaving 7 bases between them. This CDR3 reads CASSDSRGNSPLHF. The DNA of the CDR3 is TGTGCCAGCAGTGACTCTAGGGGAAATTCACCCCTCCACTTT.

The chain has TRBV2 and TRBJ1-5, with 8 bases matching TRBD1. The CDR3 contains 15 residues. The germline gives CDR1 SNHLY, CDR2 FYNNEI. V shed 2 bases and J 5 bases; nucleotides not matched to a gene: 5. The CDR3 DNA reads TGTGCCAGCAGTGAACACGCAGGGGGCTATCAGCCCCAGCATTTT. Translating it yields CASSEHAGGYQPQHF.

The chain has TRBV4-3 and TRBJ1-5, with TRBD1 matching 7 bases. CDR1 is LGHNA, CDR2 YSLEER, per germline. V trimming: 1 base; J trimming: 3 bases; junction bases outside the gene matches: 3. The CDR3 runs 15 residues. CDR3 coding DNA: TGCGCCAGCAGCCAAGGGCAGGGGGTCAATCAGCCCCAGCATTTT. Translating gives CASSQGQGVNQPQHF.

This chain joins TRBV7-3 and TRBJ2-1, with TRBD2 identical over 11 bases. Per germline, CDR1 SGHTA and CDR2 FQGTGA. This CDR3 comprises 15 residues. V lost 5 bases to trimming and J lost 5 bases; unmatched junction nucleotides: 5. CDR3 sequence: CASSQGTSGHNEQFF. The DNA for the CDR3 is TGTGCCAGCAGCCAAGGGACTAGCGGCCACAATGAGCAGTTCTTC.

The CDR3 is CASSLTHGGASTDTQYF. CDR3 sequence (DNA): TGTGCCAGCTCACTAACGCATGGCGGGGCTAGCACAGATACGCAGTATTTT. V is TRBV18 and J is TRBJ2-3; TRBD2 is a possible D gene (6 bases). CDR1 and CDR2 from the germline V gene are KGHSH and LQKENI. The CDR3 loop spans 17 amino acids. Between the trimmed V and J ends, which lost 4 bases and 0 bases, there was a span of 17 bases.

This chain uses TRBV7-9 with TRBJ1-2; TRBD1 aligns across 8 bases. Germline trimming cut 2 bases from V and 4 bases from J; bases unmatched to any gene: 6. This CDR3 is 15 amino acids long. CDR1 is SEHNR, CDR2 FQNEAQ, per germline (reference sequence). CDR3 sequence (DNA): TGTGCCAGCAGCTTAATTGGGACAGGACTCTATGGCTACACCTTC. The encoded protein is CASSLIGTGLYGYTF.

The J gene is TRBJ1-3, the V gene TRBV7-2; D call uncertain. Between the trimmed V and J ends, which lost 0 bases and 0 bases, there was a span of 3 bases. CDR1 is SGHTA and CDR2 is FQGNSA in the germline V gene. CDR3 size: 14 residues. This CDR3 is CASSLAGSGNTIYF. The CDR3 DNA is TGTGCCAGCAGCTTAGCCGGCTCTGGAAACACCATATATTTT. Using reference TRBV7-2 and TRBJ1-3 for the parts outside the CDR3, the full variable domain is GAGVSQSPSNKVTEKGKDVELRCDPISGHTALYWYRQSLGQGLEFLIYFQGNSAPDKSGLPSDRFSAERTGGSVSTLTIQRTQQEDSAVYLCASSLAGSGNTIYFGEGSWLTVV.

V is TRBV30 and J is TRBJ1-1; 9 nucleotides line up with TRBD1. The CDR3 covers 16 residues. Germline CDR1 GTSNPN, CDR2 SVGIG (reference sequence). Losses at the gene ends were 0 bases for V and 4 bases for J; bases not matched to a gene: 9. As DNA, the CDR3 is TGTGCCTGGAGTGTACGATTGGACAGGGGAAGCACTGAAGCTTTCTTT. It specifies CAWSVRLDRGSTEAFF.

The chain employs TRBV28 and TRBJ2-1, with TRBD2 identical over 9 bases. V dropped 5 bases and J dropped 8; count of bases not matched to a gene: 16. In germline, CDR1 is MDHEN, CDR2 SYDVKM. The CDR3 sequence is 17 residues long. The CDR3 DNA follows: TGTGCCAGCAGTCCACCCTTGGGTAGCGGGAGTACCCATGAGCAGTTCTTC. Its protein is CASSPPLGSGSTHEQFF.